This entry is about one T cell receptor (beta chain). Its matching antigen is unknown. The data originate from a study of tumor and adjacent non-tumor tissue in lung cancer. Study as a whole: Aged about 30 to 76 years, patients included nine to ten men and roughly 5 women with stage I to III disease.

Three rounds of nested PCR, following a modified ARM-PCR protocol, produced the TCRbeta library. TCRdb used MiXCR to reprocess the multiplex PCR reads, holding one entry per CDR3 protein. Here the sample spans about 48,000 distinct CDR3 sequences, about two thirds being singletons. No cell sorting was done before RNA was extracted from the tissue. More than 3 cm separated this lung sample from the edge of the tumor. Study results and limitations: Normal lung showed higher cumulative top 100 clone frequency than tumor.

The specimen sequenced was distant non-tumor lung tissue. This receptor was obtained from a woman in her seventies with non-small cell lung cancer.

This CDR3 is CAISMRYGYTF. The CDR3 nucleotides read TGTGCCATTTCCATGCGATATGGCTACACCTTC. This chain joins TRBV6-2 or TRBV6-3 and TRBJ1-2; D is undetermined. V was cut by 10 bases and J by 5 bases, with 11 bases left in between. The CDR3 has 11 amino acids. Germline CDR1 MNHEY, CDR2 SVGEGT.